Listed below are T cell receptor beta chains from one sample, sequenced in a study of neurological immune-mediated disorders. TCRdb independently ran MiXCR on the 5' RACE reads; one entry per CDR3 protein. The sample yields some 60,000 distinct CDR3 sequences, about 2.5% seen once. Material for sequencing was PBMCs. The receptors were sampled from a man aged 50 or older with multiple sclerosis. The CDR3 runs from the conserved cysteine through the conserved F or W. Fields, in order: CDR3 length, V gene, CDR3 protein.

>17|TRBV20-1
CSARDYRGGYLSDTQYF
>13|TRBV20-1
CSAFRGSEGTQYF
>15|TRBV5-1
CASSLGRGEQETQYF
>14|TRBV5-6
CASSIPTDSYEQYF
>15|TRBV5-1
CASSLNPGTAGELFF
>14|TRBV9
CASSVAGGGTEAFF
>14|TRBV5-5
CASSLEGSTDTQYF
>14|TRBV29-1
CSESIGSSTDTQYF
>16|TRBV7-2
CASSLNLRDRGETQYF
>14|TRBV2
CASSRQFRNQPQHF
>13|TRBV18
CASSPGRTREQFF
>17|TRBV7-2
CASSPSFRELNTGELFF
>13|TRBV18
CASSPSGVREQYF
>13|TRBV29-1
CSVDGGGGDTQYF
>15|TRBV7-9
CASSPAGHNNSPLHF
>13|TRBV6-5
CASSYEGTYGYTF
>15|TRBV20-1
CSARWAWVGANVLTF
>13|TRBV5-1
CASTKNRGDEQYF
>14|TRBV6-2/TRBV6-3
CASRLLAANNEQFF
>14|TRBV24-1
CATGKRGTYNEQFF
>14|TRBV7-2
CASSLGRYNQPQHF
>16|TRBV12-3/TRBV12-4
CASSTLAGGPRETQYF
>15|TRBV24-1
CATSDPLAVQETQYF
>14|TRBV12-3/TRBV12-4
CASSLVYRGQPQHF
>14|TRBV18
CASSPVGGGETQYF
>13|TRBV5-6
CASSLAVQETQYF
>15|TRBV9
CASSVKQGRTDTQYF
>14|TRBV5-1
CASSYRPGGETQYF
>16|TRBV20-1
CSARGGHSGALDEQFF
>15|TRBV5-1
CASSFERGSTDTQYF